This T cell receptor (beta chain) originates from a study of T-cell memory formation after mild COVID-19. Across the whole study: There were largely donor-specific TCR clusters. Study-wide results and limits: Clones shrinking between day 15 and 85 showed a balanced CD4/CD8 split, and those that grew later tilted toward CD4+.

5'RACE primed from the constant segment yielded TCR alpha and TCR beta cDNA libraries bearing sample barcodes and UMIs. TCRdb reprocessed the 5' RACE reads with MiXCR, giving one entry per CDR3 protein. The sample contains around 150,000 distinct CDR3 sequences, approximately 10% of which appear only once. As to this clonotype: The antigen remains unidentified.

This CDR3 spans 17 amino acids. Germline loops: CDR1 SGHRS, CDR2 YFSETQ. Trimming took off 4 bases at V and 5 bases at J, with 24 bases between the two ends. Sequenced input: PBMCs or a T cell subset sorted from them (not recorded which). The chain is built from TRBV5-1 and TRBJ1-1; D is possibly TRBD1 (5 bases). The clonotype originates from a man aged 18 to 29 who had mild COVID-19 (a few samples of this study predate the infection). Cell type and time point are not known. The CDR3 sequence: CASSPGGIGTGRTEAFF. The CDR3 DNA is TGCGCCAGCAGCCCGGGGGGGATCGGGACCGGGAGAACTGAAGCTTTCTTT.